Sequencing of this T cell receptor beta chain was carried out in a study of OX40 agonist ivuxolimab in advanced cancers. Study background: Clinicians treated patients with ivuxolimab, an agonistic anti-OX40 (CD134) antibody. Aged roughly 23 to 90 with a mean of around 60 years, they were about 80% male.

Autoimmune disease history or systemic immunosuppression meant exclusion. Between the trimmed V and J ends, which lost 5 bases and 7 bases, there was a span of 11 bases. There are 13 residues in the CDR3. The germline gives CDR1 SGHAT, CDR2 FQNNGV. On this clone itself: The antigen is unknown.

The repertoire was sequenced with immunoSEQ multiplex PCR; TCRdb's copy has only in-frame clones and lacks some. The sample lists approximately 80,000 clones, about 85% occurring once. Study-level findings and limits: Dose levels from 0.1 to 3.0 mg/kg saw CD4+ and CD8+ blood T cells expand clonally by week 6.

The source of this sequence is an adult with an advanced solid tumor such as melanoma, head and neck, liver or kidney cancer. Sequences were derived from CD4+ or CD8+ T cells sorted from blood, sampled in a trial of the OX40 agonist ivuxolimab. The genes are TRBV11-2 and TRBJ2-2, with D perhaps matching TRBD2 (6 bases). As DNA, the CDR3 is TGTGCCAGCAGCCGGGAGACGGACGGGGAGCTGTTTTTT. Translation: CASSRETDGELFF.